This TCR beta chain was identified in a study of PD-L1 blockade in urothelial cancer. At the level of the study: Patients initiated atezolizumab in 2014 at 1,200 mg intravenously every 3 weeks. T cells numbered a median of roughly 150,000 in the blood samples. Study outcomes and limitations: Pretreatment TCR clonality in blood under the median foretold superior survival.

Comments on this clone: Its antigen is unidentified.

Sequenced by immunoSEQ multiplex PCR; TCRdb stores in-frame clones only, minus some. This table holds approximately 38,000 clones, roughly 90% found once. The clonotype originates from a man aged 60 to 69 with urothelial cancer. Material: PBMCs, obtained around atezolizumab (anti-PD-L1) treatment.

Here the CDR3 reads CASSPRLAGGPTGAYEQYF. As DNA, the CDR3 is TGTGCCAGCAGCCCTAGACTAGCGGGGGGGCCGACCGGGGCCTACGAGCAGTACTTC. V usage is TRBV9 and J usage is TRBJ2-7; 14 positions agree with TRBD2. Germline loops: CDR1 SGDLS, CDR2 YYNGEE. The CDR3 is 19 residues long. V gave up 4 bases and J gave up 2 bases; unmatched junction bases: 14.